This T cell receptor beta chain was identified in a study of blood T cell repertoires in COVID-19 (TCRdb year 2020). Study-level background: Samples covering the acute and convalescent phases of COVID-19 were provided by collaborators in the United States, Italy and Spain. Where available, HLA class I and class II types were obtained from metadata supplied by the sample provider rather than from assay-based typing. The material from the prospective study consisted of cDNA or gDNA derived from T cells, B-cell-depleted T cells, or PBMCs. The repertoires were released in a freely available public database intended as a resource for research on the immune response to SARS-CoV-2. The samples were drawn from two sources: the first 160 participants of the ongoing ImmuneRACE study, and 1,200 or so subjects contributed by 6 global collaborators. Subjects who had been exposed to COVID-19, were actively infected with it, or had recovered from it provided the deeply sampled blood TCRbeta repertoires that made up the dataset. A de-identified subject ID, COVID-19 status, age in years and sex were almost always included in the sample metadata.

Results the study describes overall, beyond this receptor: The amount of clinical and demographic metadata varied by source and participant and was provided uncurated.

TCRbeta CDR3 regions were amplified from genomic DNA by means of the immunoSEQ Assay, a bias-controlled multiplex PCR. The original pipeline was this. Nucleated cell counts per sample were estimated from amplification of reference gene primers within the assay. To quantify the absolute abundance of each unique TCRbeta CDR3 rearrangement, sequence reads were collapsed and filtered. For each sample, productive Simpson clonality was calculated as the square root of Simpson's diversity index over productive rearrangements. In TCRdb, the immuneACCESS table is reduced to in-frame sequences with V and J assigned. These tables do not hold every clone; where another copy was compared, an unresolved V gene accounts for under half, and the others remain unexplained. V, J and clone size derive from that table, while D and trimming were established from the DNA sequence. In this sample the table shows about 89,000 clones, 75% to 90% of which occur a single time. Together, the top ten hold around 1.3% of the sample.

The V end gives up 3 bases and the J end 4 bases, leaving 12 bases in the junction not matched to a gene. Taken from the germline V gene (reference sequence), the CDR1 and CDR2 loops are SGHKS and YYEKEE. The CDR3 runs 17 amino acids, cysteine and phenylalanine included. The read is trimmed to its CDR3 DNA, 51 bases read in frame from base 1. This clone has only one observation. Its antigen is not yet known. Base qualities are not provided; no much larger clone lies one nucleotide away. Collaborating institutions collected whole blood in K2EDTA tubes following their own protocols. For TCRbeta analysis, collaborator samples were shipped as frozen whole blood, as isolated PBMCs, or as DNA extracted from either sample type.

Sequenced: peripheral blood. This sequence uses TRBV5-5 and TRBJ2-2; TRBD1 lines up with 7 middle nucleotides. This receptor was taken from an elderly man with active or convalescent COVID-19. The nucleotide sequence reads as follows: TGTGCCAGCAGCTCAATTACAGGGGTCATCGCCACCGGGGAGCTGTTTTTT. The resulting protein is CASSSITGVIATGELFF.